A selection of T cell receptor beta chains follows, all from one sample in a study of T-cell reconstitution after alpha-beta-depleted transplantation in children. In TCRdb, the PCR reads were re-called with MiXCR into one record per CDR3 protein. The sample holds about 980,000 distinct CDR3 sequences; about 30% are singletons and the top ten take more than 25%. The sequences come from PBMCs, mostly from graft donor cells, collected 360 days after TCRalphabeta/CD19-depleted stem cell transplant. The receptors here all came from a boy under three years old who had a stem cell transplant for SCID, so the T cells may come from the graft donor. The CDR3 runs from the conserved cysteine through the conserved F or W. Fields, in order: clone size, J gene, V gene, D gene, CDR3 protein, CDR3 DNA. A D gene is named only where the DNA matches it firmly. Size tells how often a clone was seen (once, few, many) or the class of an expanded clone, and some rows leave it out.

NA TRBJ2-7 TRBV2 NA CALSEQYF TGTGCCCTCAGTGAGCAGTACTTC
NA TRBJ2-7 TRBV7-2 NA CASSFTRSYEQYF TGTGCCAGCAGCTTCACACGGTCCTACGAGCAGTACTTC
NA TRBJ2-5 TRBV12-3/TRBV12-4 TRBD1 CASSFEGAPGETQYF TGTGCCAGCAGTTTCGAGGGGGCGCCGGGAGAGACCCAGTACTTC
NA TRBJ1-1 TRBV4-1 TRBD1 CASSQELLWDSVREAFF TGCGCCAGCAGCCAAGAATTATTGTGGGACAGTGTACGTGAAGCTTTCTTT
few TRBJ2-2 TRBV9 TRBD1 CASSLGTGLTGELFF TGTGCCAGCAGCCTCGGGACAGGGCTCACCGGGGAGCTGTTTTTT
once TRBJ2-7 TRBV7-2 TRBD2 CASSLPSSGSYEQYF TGTGCCAGCAGCCTCCCGTCGAGCGGGAGCTACGAGCAGTACTTC
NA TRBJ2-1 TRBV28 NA CASSFVGLLNGNEQFF TGTGCCAGCAGTTTCGTTGGGCTTTTGAATGGGAATGAGCAGTTCTTC
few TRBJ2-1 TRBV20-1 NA CSARPYWYSYNEQFF TGCAGTGCTAGACCGTACTGGTACTCCTACAATGAGCAGTTCTTC
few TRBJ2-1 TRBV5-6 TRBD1 CASSQLGTVGNEQFF TGTGCCAGCAGCCAGCTTGGGACAGTAGGCAATGAGCAGTTCTTC
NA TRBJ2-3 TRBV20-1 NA CSARDSGQSTDTQYF TGCAGTGCTAGAGATAGCGGACAGAGCACAGATACGCAGTATTTT
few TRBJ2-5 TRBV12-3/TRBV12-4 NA CASTRGAQETQYF TGTGCCAGCACCCGGGGGGCCCAAGAGACCCAGTACTTC
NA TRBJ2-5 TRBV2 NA CASSRGATQETQYF TGTGCCAGCAGCAGGGGGGCGACCCAAGAGACCCAGTACTTC
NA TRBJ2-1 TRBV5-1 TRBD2 CASSRITGGAYNEQFF TGCGCCAGCAGCCGCATTACGGGAGGGGCCTACAATGAGCAGTTCTTC
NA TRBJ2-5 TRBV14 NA CASSRPGTEHGETQYF TGTGCCAGCAGCCGACCCGGGACGGAACATGGGGAGACCCAGTACTTC
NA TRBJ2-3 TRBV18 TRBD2 CASSRGLAGGIDTQYF TGTGCCAGCTCACGAGGACTAGCGGGGGGTATAGATACGCAGTATTTT
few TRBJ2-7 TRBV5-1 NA CASSLRQVSLYEQYF TGCGCCAGCAGCTTACGACAGGTTTCTCTCTACGAGCAGTACTTC
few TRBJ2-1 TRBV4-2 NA CASSQEEVFFNEQFF TGTGCCAGCAGCCAAGAGGAGGTATTTTTCAATGAGCAGTTCTTC
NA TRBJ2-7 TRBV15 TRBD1 CATSGQGIRDEQYF TGTGCCACCAGCGGACAGGGGATTAGGGACGAGCAGTACTTC
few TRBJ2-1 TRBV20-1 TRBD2 CSAARGEGHYNEQFF TGCAGTGCTGCTCGGGGGGAGGGCCATTACAATGAGCAGTTCTTC
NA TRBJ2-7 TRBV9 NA CASSVGGPDEQYF TGTGCCAGCAGCGTAGGGGGACCGGACGAGCAGTACTTC
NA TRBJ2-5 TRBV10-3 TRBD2 CATNLRSGAQETQYF TGTGCCACCAACCTCCGAAGCGGGGCACAAGAGACCCAGTACTTC
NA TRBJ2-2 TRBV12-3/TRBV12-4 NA CASSLAGVSGELFF TGTGCCAGCAGTTTAGCAGGGGTATCCGGGGAGCTGTTTTTT